The 29 T cell receptor beta chains given below trace back to one sample, sequenced in a study of blood T cell repertoires in COVID-19. TCRdb's copy holds only in-frame clones and misses some; the assay was immunoSEQ multiplex PCR. This table has over 15,000 clones, 70% to 90% appearing once. The sample comprised peripheral blood. All receptors derive from a woman older than 75 with COVID-19, enrolled during active disease.

The chain combines TRBV7-3 with TRBJ2-1; perhaps TRBD1 as D (6 bases). V was cut by 6 bases and J by 4 bases, with 10 bases left in between. Per the germline V gene, CDR1 is SGHTA and CDR2 is FQGTGA. The CDR3 runs 13 residues. The CDR3 sequence is CASSRGQYNEQFF. CDR3 DNA sequence: TGTGCCAGCAGTAGAGGACAGTACAATGAGCAGTTCTTC.

The V call is TRBV4-3, the J call TRBJ2-7; tentatively, D is TRBD2 (6 bases). This CDR3 spans 15 amino acids. CDR1 and CDR2 from the germline V gene are LGHNA and YSLEER. Trimming left V 0 bases short and J 1 base short, with 10 bases between. CDR3 in DNA: TGCGCCAGCAGCCAAGATCGCGGACTATCCTACGAGCAGTACTTC. Translated, it gives CASSQDRGLSYEQYF.

The gene calls are TRBV6-5 and TRBJ1-3; D is unclear. CDR3 length: 15 amino acids. Looked up from germline, CDR1 is MNHEY and CDR2 is SVGAGI. Trimming stripped 0 bases from V and 0 bases from J, with 6 bases between. The CDR3 spells CASSYSTSSGNTIYF. In DNA form, the CDR3 reads TGTGCCAGCAGTTACTCTACAAGCTCTGGAAACACCATATATTTT.

The chain joins TRBV30 to TRBJ2-3; 7 bases match TRBD2. CDR1 GTSNPN and CDR2 SVGIG come from the germline V gene (reference sequence). V dropped 8 bases and J dropped 0; count of bases not matched to a gene: 5. This CDR3 has 13 residues. This chain's CDR3 is CALNSGSTDTQYF. Written as DNA, the CDR3 is TGTGCCCTAAATAGCGGGAGCACAGATACGCAGTATTTT.

The V gene is TRBV18, the J gene TRBJ2-5, with D tentatively TRBD1 (6 bases). The CDR3 consists of 14 residues. Germline assignment: CDR1 KGHSH and CDR2 LQKENI. The germline V and J ends were trimmed by 4 bases and 4 bases, with 13 bases remaining between them. The CDR3 here is CASSRTDGVETQYF. In DNA, the CDR3 is TGTGCCAGCTCACGGACAGACGGAGTAGAGACCCAGTACTTC.

The CDR3 nucleotides are TGTGCCAGCACCAAGGGACAGTTCTCTGGAAACACCATATATTTT. Translating gives CASTKGQFSGNTIYF. This chain connects TRBV6-5 to TRBJ1-3; 7 bases match TRBD1. Germline V gives CDR1 MNHEY, CDR2 SVGAGI. Losses at the gene ends were 7 bases for V and 0 bases for J; bases not matched to a gene: 6. The CDR3 loop spans 15 amino acids.

The chain uses TRBV28 and TRBJ2-7; the match to TRBD2 covers 11 bases. In germline, CDR1 is MDHEN, CDR2 SYDVKM. The CDR3 has 13 residues. The ends lost 11 bases at V and 2 bases at J; junction bases unmatched: 5. The CDR3 DNA is TGTGCCGGCCAGACTAGCGGGGCCTACGAGCAGTACTTC. Its protein product is CAGQTSGAYEQYF.

The chain recombines TRBV5-4 with TRBJ2-1, with 12 positions matching TRBD2. The germline V gene encodes CDR1 SGHNT and CDR2 YYREEE (reference sequence). The CDR3 is 16 residues long. The V and J ends lost 1 base and 7 bases, in that order; junction bases with no gene match: 6. In DNA, the CDR3 is TGTGCCAGCAGCTTGCCCCTAGCGGGGGGGCTTAATGAGCAGTTCTTC. Translation: CASSLPLAGGLNEQFF.

The rearrangement joins TRBV28 to TRBJ2-7; unclear D gene. Germline V gene data show CDR1 as MDHEN and CDR2 as SYDVKM. The CDR3 loop spans 14 amino acids. Trimming took 7 bases from V and 0 from J, leaving 13 bases between them. CDR3 in amino acids: CASIDQVYSYEQYF. CDR3 sequence (DNA): TGTGCCAGCATAGATCAGGTTTACTCCTACGAGCAGTACTTC.

In this sample, this clone turned up once. V is TRBV12-3 or TRBV12-4 and J is TRBJ2-5; a weak D match, TRBD1 (6 bases). Trimming cost V 6 bases and J 5 bases, with 13 bases left between them. The CDR3 runs 13 residues. The CDR3 DNA reads as TGTGCCAGCAGGGACAGATCCTGGGAGACCCAGTACTTC. Translated, it gives CASRDRSWETQYF.

The rearrangement joins TRBV27 to TRBJ2-1; 7 nucleotides line up with TRBD2. This CDR3 spans 15 amino acids. Germline V lookup: CDR1 MNHEY, CDR2 SMNVEV (reference sequence). The V segment lost 3 bases and the J segment 0 bases; nucleotides outside the gene matches: 2. The CDR3 coding sequence is TGTGCCAGCAGTTTTTGGGGGGGCTCCTACAATGAGCAGTTCTTC. This sequence encodes CASSFWGGSYNEQFF.

The CDR3 DNA sequence: TGCGCCAGCAGCCAACGTTGGACTCTCTACAATGAGCAGTTCTTC. Residues: CASSQRWTLYNEQFF. The chain employs TRBV4-3 and TRBJ2-1, with a possible D match to TRBD2 (5 bases). Between the trimmed V and J ends, which lost 2 bases and 3 bases, there was a span of 11 bases. The CDR3 totals 15 residues. Germline V gene lookup returns CDR1 LGHNA and CDR2 YSLEER.

The chain links TRBV18 to TRBJ1-5; 8 bases match TRBD1. This CDR3 has 16 residues. CDR1 and CDR2 (germline): KGHSH, LQKENI. J was trimmed by 5 bases and V by 2 bases; bases with no gene match: 8. The CDR3 protein is CASSPKRDRYDQPQHF. CDR3 DNA sequence: TGTGCCAGCTCACCAAAGCGGGACAGGTATGATCAGCCCCAGCATTTT.

The chain has TRBV7-3 and TRBJ2-1, with 9 bases that match TRBD2. Germline-derived CDR1 and CDR2 are SGHTA and FQGTGA. CDR3 size: 16 residues. V trimming: 5 bases; J trimming: 5 bases; junction bases outside the gene matches: 10. The CDR3 sequence: CASSPRLLAGNNEQFF. CDR3 DNA: TGTGCCAGCAGCCCGCGGTTGCTAGCGGGAAACAATGAGCAGTTCTTC.

Remarks on this clone: This likely stems from a read error, as it lies one base from a far larger clone. The chain uses TRBV2 and TRBJ2-5; 9 nucleotides agree with TRBD2. Germline CDR1 and CDR2: SNHLY and FYNNEI. The CDR3 length is 15 residues. V gave up 11 bases and J gave up 4 bases; unmatched junction bases: 14. The CDR3: CACGGGATSSETQYF. DNA for the CDR3: TGTGCCTGCGGCGGGGGGGCCACTTCGTCAGAGACCCAGTACTTC.

The chain couples TRBV3-1 (or the pseudogene TRBV3-2) to TRBJ2-1, with D possibly being TRBD2 (6 bases). V was shortened by 4 bases and J by 10 bases, with 11 bases between the two germline ends. This CDR3 is 12 amino acids long. Germline V CDR1 and CDR2: LGHDT, YNNKEL (reference sequence). DNA for the CDR3: TGTGCCAGCAGCCCCTCGGCGGGGGAGCAGTTCTTC. It encodes CASSPSAGEQFF.

The genes are TRBV3-1 (or the pseudogene TRBV3-2) and TRBJ2-2, with 7 bases aligning to TRBD2. Looked up from germline, CDR1 is LGHDT and CDR2 is YNNKEL (reference sequence). The junction had 5 bases not matched to a gene; V was cut back by 4 bases and J by 6 bases. There are 14 residues in the CDR3. CDR3 sequence (DNA): TGTGCCAGCAGCCGGCCCGCGGGGGCCGGGGAGCTGTTTTTT. This gives the protein CASSRPAGAGELFF.

The chain recombines TRBV9 with TRBJ2-3, with TRBD2 as a possible D gene (7 bases). Germline V gene sequence: CDR1 SGDLS, CDR2 YYNGEE. The CDR3 is 19 amino acids. The V end lost 0 bases, the J end lost 2 bases, and 22 bases lay between the germline ends. The CDR3 DNA follows: TGTGCCAGCAGCGTAGCAGGTATTTTGTGGGGGGGCGACACAGATACGCAGTATTTT. It translates to CASSVAGILWGGDTDTQYF.

The chain recombines TRBV10-3 with TRBJ2-3; TRBD2 aligns across 13 bases. The length of the CDR3 is 15 residues. Germline CDR1 and CDR2: ENHRY and SYGVKD. Trimming took 10 bases from V and 5 from J; bases not matched to a gene: 9. The CDR3 bases are TGTGCCACCGTTCAACTAGCGGGGGGGGAAGATACGCAGTATTTT. The encoded protein is CATVQLAGGEDTQYF.

The chain carries TRBV28 and TRBJ2-5, with 7 bases matching TRBD2. Germline V gives CDR1 MDHEN, CDR2 SYDVKM. Germline trimming cut 3 bases from V and 4 bases from J; bases unmatched to any gene: 11. The CDR3 length is 16 residues. This chain's CDR3 is CASSFTRMGGRETQYF. DNA of the CDR3: TGTGCCAGCAGTTTCACACGGATGGGAGGGAGAGAGACCCAGTACTTC.

This clone was observed a few times. This chain uses TRBV4-3 with TRBJ2-1; 16 bases align to TRBD2. CDR1 LGHNA and CDR2 YSLEER come from the germline V gene. The junction had 8 bases not matched to a gene; V was cut back by 3 bases and J by 6 bases. The CDR3 length is 18 residues. The CDR3 nucleotides read TGCGCCAGCAGCCATGGTCCGGGACTAGCGGGAGGGCCCAATGAGCAGTTCTTC. As protein: CASSHGPGLAGGPNEQFF.

The chain has TRBV28 and TRBJ1-1, with 8 positions matching TRBD1. The CDR3 runs 15 residues. The V gene end was trimmed by 4 bases and the J gene end by 2 bases; junction bases not matched to a gene: 6. Per germline, CDR1 MDHEN and CDR2 SYDVKM. The CDR3 sequence is CASSSRGRGNTEAFF. DNA of the CDR3: TGTGCCAGCAGTTCCAGGGGGCGCGGCAACACTGAAGCTTTCTTT.

The CDR3, as DNA: TGCGCCAGCAGCCGAGATCGTAGCGGGAACACTGAAGCTTTCTTT. This gives the protein CASSRDRSGNTEAFF. The V call is TRBV4-1, the J call TRBJ1-1; D call uncertain. The germline V gene encodes CDR1 MGHRA and CDR2 YSYEKL. V shed 4 bases and J shed 1 base, with 13 bases lying between them. The CDR3 is 15 amino acids.

This clone was counted between two and nine times. The chain links TRBV19 to TRBJ1-5; TRBD1 matches 9 bases. Trimming at V came to 7 bases and at J to 6 bases, leaving 13 bases not matched to a gene. The germline CDR1 and CDR2 sequences are LNHDA and SQIVND (reference sequence). The CDR3 spans 16 residues. CDR3 nucleotides: TGTGCCAGTACCCTCCGAAGGACAGGGGTAAGTCAGCCCCAGCATTTT. This encodes CASTLRRTGVSQPQHF.

For this clone: A junction end diverges from the germline sequence, so it may reflect a read error. V is TRBV7-9 and J is TRBJ1-2; D is possibly TRBD1 (5 bases). From germline, CDR1 is SEHNR and CDR2 FQNEAQ (reference sequence). The CDR3 spans 15 residues. In nucleotides, the CDR3 is TGTGCCAGCAGCTTCAGGGTTCCCGGCAACTCTGGCTACACCTTC. Residues: CASSFRVPGNSGYTF.

The chain uses TRBV7-2 and TRBJ1-2; TRBD1 matches 7 bases. With V trimmed by 6 bases and J by 5 bases, 9 bases remained unmatched. CDR3 length: 14 residues. Germline CDR1 and CDR2: SGHTA and FQGNSA. The CDR3, as DNA: TGTGCCAGCAGGCTGGTGGGACAGACTTATGGCTACACCTTC. It is translated as CASRLVGQTYGYTF.

The rearrangement links TRBV10-3 to TRBJ2-1; 11 nucleotides match TRBD2. V was clipped by 6 bases and J by 8 bases; unmatched bases: 9. The CDR3 consists of 15 residues. In germline, CDR1 is ENHRY, CDR2 SYGVKD. The CDR3 DNA is TGTGCCATCAGCCTGGGACTAGCGGCTGTCCATGAGCAGTTCTTC. Translation: CAISLGLAAVHEQFF.

The chain uses TRBV2 and TRBJ1-1, with TRBD1 identical over 7 bases. The CDR3 contains 15 residues. The V gene's germline CDR1 is SNHLY and CDR2 FYNNEI. V shed 5 bases and J 7 bases; nucleotides not matched to a gene: 13. This chain's CDR3 is CASSSGTAGAGEAFF. CDR3 DNA: TGTGCCAGCAGTAGTGGGACAGCCGGCGCGGGTGAAGCTTTCTTT.

This chain uses TRBV6-2 or TRBV6-3 with TRBJ2-5; TRBD2 matches 8 bases. This CDR3 has 18 amino acids. The V and J ends lost 2 bases and 3 bases, in that order; junction bases with no gene match: 14. Germline V gene data show CDR1 as MNHEY and CDR2 as SVGEGT. DNA of the CDR3: TGTGCCAGCAGTTACCCACTAGCGGCTACGTGGTTCGAAGAGACCCAGTACTTC. Encoded protein: CASSYPLAATWFEETQYF.